The 26 T cell receptor beta chains in this list originate from one sample, sequenced in a study of blood T cells in healthy people across ages. Sample-barcoded 5' priming and a J-beta primer mix drove a second PCR of 7 to 11 cycles. MiXCR, applied by TCRdb to the 5' RACE reads, yields one record per CDR3 protein. In the table there are 1.5 million to 2 million distinct CDR3 sequences, 28% of which are singletons. The sequencing input was blood. Receptor source: a woman aged 25 to 39 in good health.

CDR3 region: CASSVGSLDTEAFF. The CDR3 DNA is TGTGCCAGCAGCGTAGGTAGTCTGGACACTGAAGCTTTCTTT. The V call is TRBV9, the J call TRBJ1-1; D gene uncertain. Trimming stripped 0 bases from V and 3 bases from J, with 9 bases between. Per germline, CDR1 SGDLS and CDR2 YYNGEE. The CDR3 runs to 14 residues.

The genes are TRBV5-1 and TRBJ1-1; 8 bases map to TRBD1. The CDR3 totals 15 residues. The V segment lost 4 bases and the J segment 4 bases; nucleotides outside the gene matches: 9. Germline V lookup: CDR1 SGHRS, CDR2 YFSETQ. The CDR3 loop is CASSKDRVLGTEAFF. The DNA for the CDR3 is TGCGCCAGCAGCAAGGACAGGGTCTTGGGCACTGAAGCTTTCTTT.

The rearrangement links TRBV7-2 to TRBJ2-5; 14 bases agree with TRBD2. From germline, CDR1 is SGHTA and CDR2 FQGNSA. CDR3 length: 16 amino acids. Trimming at V came to 7 bases and at J to 1 base, leaving 5 bases not matched to a gene. The CDR3 reads CASTIGLAGGQETQYF. DNA for the CDR3: TGTGCCAGCACTATCGGACTAGCGGGGGGCCAAGAGACCCAGTACTTC.

V usage is TRBV9 and J usage is TRBJ2-3; TRBD2 might be the D (5 bases). Germline CDR1 SGDLS, CDR2 YYNGEE. V lost 0 bases and J lost 5, with 10 bases in between. The CDR3 length is 14 residues. The CDR3 region has the DNA TGTGCCAGCAGCGTAGCGAGGGCAGAAGATACGCAGTATTTT. It codes for CASSVARAEDTQYF.

This clonotype was recorded a few times. The V and J genes are TRBV29-1 and TRBJ2-1, with 7 bases aligning to TRBD1. J lost 8 bases, V lost 2 bases, and 9 bases had no gene match. The germline V gene has CDR1 SQVTM and CDR2 ANQGSEA. The CDR3 totals 14 residues. For the CDR3, the DNA is TGCAGCGTTGAACCCGGGACAGTCATATATGAGCAGTTCTTC. Translation gives CSVEPGTVIYEQFF.

The rearrangement uses TRBV7-9 and TRBJ1-5; 8 positions agree with TRBD1. The CDR3 contains 18 residues. Germline assignment: CDR1 SEHNR and CDR2 FQNEAQ (reference sequence). Trimming removed 0 bases from V and 5 bases from J; junction bases left unmatched: 12. The CDR3 loop is CASSLAPKGTGGDQPQHF. CDR3 nucleotide sequence: TGTGCCAGCAGCTTAGCGCCAAAAGGGACAGGAGGCGATCAGCCCCAGCATTTT.

The chain uses TRBV6-5 and TRBJ1-1; a weak D match, TRBD1 (5 bases). This CDR3 region has 11 residues. Germline-derived CDR1 and CDR2 are MNHEY and SVGAGI. Trimming pared 4 bases from V and 11 bases from J, leaving 11 bases between. The CDR3 here is CASSSPGHAFF. The DNA of the CDR3 is TGTGCCAGCAGTTCCCCAGGGCACGCTTTCTTT.

This clonotype occurred a few times. The J gene is TRBJ1-4, the V gene TRBV2; no clear D. V lost 4 bases, J lost 3 bases, and 18 bases lay in between. Germline CDR1 SNHLY, CDR2 FYNNEI. This CDR3 region has 17 residues. CDR3 in amino acids: CASSVGITEVSNEKLFF. Written as DNA, the CDR3 is TGTGCCAGCAGTGTTGGTATCACGGAGGTTTCTAATGAAAAACTGTTTTTT.

The chain links TRBV21-1 to TRBJ2-1; TRBD1, the table's D call, lacks a check against the DNA. TRBV21-1 has pseudogene status. This CDR3 region has 21 residues. For the CDR3, the DNA is TGTGCCAGCAGCAAGAGCCCATCGGGACGAACCTACCTCCGTGCCTACAATGAGCAGTTCTTC. Translated, it gives CASSKSPSGRTYLRAYNEQFF.

This clonotype was detected only a few times. This sequence joins TRBV29-1 and TRBJ1-2; 7 nucleotides line up with TRBD1. V gave up 4 bases and J gave up 4 bases; unmatched junction bases: 9. From germline, CDR1 is SQVTM and CDR2 ANQGSEA. The length of the CDR3 is 14 residues. The CDR3 nucleotides read TGCAGCGTTGGGGAGGAGGGGGCGGTCTATGGCTACACCTTC. This codes for CSVGEEGAVYGYTF.

The sample holds many counts of this clonotype. V is TRBV9 and J is TRBJ2-5; 15 bases match TRBD2. The V and J ends lost 4 bases and 2 bases, in that order; junction bases with no gene match: 3. The CDR3 is made up of 16 amino acids. CDR1 is SGDLS, CDR2 YYNGEE, per germline. In DNA form, the CDR3 reads TGTGCCAGCAGCAGGGGGACTAGCGGGGGGCAAGAGACCCAGTACTTC. Translated: CASSRGTSGGQETQYF. Complete variable domain (other parts from reference TRBV9 and TRBJ2-5): DSGVTQTPKHLITATGQRVTLRCSPRSGDLSVYWYQQSLDQGLQFLIQYYNGEERAKGNILERFSAQQFPDLHSELNLSSLELGDSALYFCASSRGTSGGQETQYFGPGTRLLVL.

This rearrangement joins TRBV6-5 to TRBJ1-2; 8 positions agree with TRBD1. Germline CDR1 reads MNHEY; CDR2 reads SVGAGI. This CDR3 has 16 amino acids. With 0 bases clipped from V and 7 bases from J, the junction kept 10 bases outside the gene matches. CDR3 in amino acids: CASSYSRWQGASGYTF. The CDR3 DNA reads as TGTGCCAGCAGTTACTCGAGGTGGCAGGGGGCCTCTGGCTACACCTTC.

The CDR3 loop reads CASSTSDRGAEQYF. The CDR3 DNA is TGTGCCAGCAGTACATCGGACAGGGGGGCCGAGCAGTACTTC. The gene calls are TRBV6-5 and TRBJ2-7; 10 bases agree with TRBD1. Germline-derived CDR1 and CDR2 are MNHEY and SVGAGI. The CDR3 covers 14 residues. Germline trimming cut 5 bases from V and 6 bases from J; bases unmatched to any gene: 7.

This clonotype has a handful of counts. The CDR3 DNA reads as TGTGCCAGCAGCTTAGGAGGAGCGGGAGTCCGCGAAGAGACCCAGTACTTC. Its translation: CASSLGGAGVREETQYF. V gene TRBV7-3 combines with J gene TRBJ2-5; 8 nucleotides align to TRBD2. J lost 3 bases, V lost 2 bases, and 11 bases had no gene match. The CDR3 consists of 17 residues. CDR1 SGHTA and CDR2 FQGTGA come from the germline V gene. Full variable domain (missing parts from reference TRBV7-3 and TRBJ2-5): GAGVSQTPSNKVTEKGKYVELRCDPISGHTALYWYRQSLGQGPEFLIYFQGTGAADDSGLPNDRFFAVRPEGSVSTLKIQRTERGDSAVYLCASSLGGAGVREETQYFGPGTRLLVL.

This clonotype was seen a few times. The chain uses TRBV27 and TRBJ1-2; possibly TRBD1 for D (5 bases). Germline loops: CDR1 MNHEY, CDR2 SMNVEV (reference sequence). CDR3 size: 16 residues. Trimming pared 6 bases from V and 4 bases from J, leaving 21 bases between. The CDR3: CASRPSRESGPYGYTF. The CDR3, as DNA: TGTGCCAGCAGGCCTTCGAGGGAGTCGGGGCCCTATGGCTACACCTTC.

Comment on this clonotype: The junction departs from germline at one end; a sequencing error may be responsible. The CDR3 DNA reads TGTGCCAGCAGTTACGGACTAGCGGGGGGAGACAATGAGCAGGTCTTC. As protein: CASSYGLAGGDNEQVF. The V and J genes are TRBV6-5 and TRBJ2-1; TRBD2 aligns across 14 bases. The CDR3 spans 16 residues. Germline CDR1 MNHEY, CDR2 SVGAGI.

This clonotype was counted between two and nine times. The V and J genes are TRBV18 and TRBJ1-5, with a weak D call TRBD1 (6 bases). The CDR3 is 16 residues long. Germline assignment: CDR1 KGHSH and CDR2 LQKENI. V lost 4 bases and J 7 bases, leaving 20 bases between the germline ends. CDR3 nucleotides: TGTGCCAGCTCACAAAGGCCCAGGGGATCCGGGCAGCCCCAGCATTTT. Protein product: CASSQRPRGSGQPQHF.

This clonotype was detected only a few times. A much larger clone is a single base away; this may be a read error. This chain connects TRBV6-5 to TRBJ2-4; D may be TRBD1 or TRBD2 (6 bases each). V lost 2 bases and J lost 13, with 18 bases in between. This CDR3 region has 14 residues. The germline CDR1 and CDR2 sequences are MNHEY and SVGAGI. DNA of the CDR3: TGTGCCAGCAGTTACGGGGGGCGGAGTGACGGGCAGTACTTC. Protein product: CASSYGGRSDGQYF.

The chain has TRBV10-3 and TRBJ1-1, with TRBD1 identical over 11 bases. With 8 bases clipped from V and 0 bases from J, the junction kept 8 bases outside the gene matches. The CDR3 runs 16 residues. Germline values: CDR1 ENHRY, CDR2 SYGVKD. The CDR3 DNA follows: TGTGCCATCGGGGTGGACAGGGGGCGGGTGAACACTGAAGCTTTCTTT. This encodes CAIGVDRGRVNTEAFF.

As regards this clonotype: A much bigger clone sits one base away, suggesting this may be a read error. The rearrangement joins TRBV29-1 to TRBJ2-1, with D perhaps TRBD2 (5 bases). The germline V and J ends were trimmed by 7 bases and 10 bases, with 17 bases remaining between them. Germline CDR1 reads SQVTM; CDR2 reads ANQGSEA. This CDR3 comprises 12 residues. The CDR3 reads CSARVAPYEQFF. The CDR3 nucleotides are TGCAGCGCTAGAGTAGCGCCCTACGAGCAGTTCTTC.

A single count supports this clonotype. The chain joins TRBV29-1 to TRBJ2-1; D unclear. Germline loops: CDR1 SQVTM, CDR2 ANQGSEA. Trimming took off 5 bases at V and 10 bases at J, with 9 bases between the two ends. CDR3 length equals 10 residues. The CDR3 DNA reads as TGCAGCGTTAGGCGTTGGGAGCAGTTCTTC. Residues: CSVRRWEQFF.

This clonotype has more than one count but fewer than ten. The gene calls are TRBV6-5 and TRBJ2-1, with D possibly matching TRBD1 (5 bases). V was trimmed by 5 bases and J by 1 base, leaving 12 bases between them. Germline loops: CDR1 MNHEY, CDR2 SVGAGI. The CDR3 loop spans 15 amino acids. This chain's CDR3 is CASSDTTVSYNEQFF. The DNA for the CDR3 is TGTGCCAGCAGTGATACGACAGTTTCCTACAATGAGCAGTTCTTC.

This clonotype was found a few times. The chain is built from TRBV5-1 and TRBJ2-5; D uncertain. Trimming removed 1 base from V and 5 bases from J, with 12 bases in between. The germline CDR1 and CDR2 sequences are SGHRS and YFSETQ. This CDR3 has 14 amino acids. For the CDR3, the DNA is TGCGCCAGCAGCTTGCAGCCCTCGGGCGAGACCCAGTACTTC. This gives the protein CASSLQPSGETQYF.

This clonotype has ten or more counts. This rearrangement joins TRBV5-1 to TRBJ2-7; D is uncertain. There are 14 residues in the CDR3. Germline V gives CDR1 SGHRS, CDR2 YFSETQ. V lost 0 bases and J lost 0, with 7 bases in between. Written as DNA, the CDR3 is TGCGCCAGCAGCTTGGAGGGCGTCTCCTACGAGCAGTACTTC. Its translation is CASSLEGVSYEQYF.

This clonotype has only a few counts. The gene calls are TRBV9 and TRBJ1-4, with D possibly matching TRBD1 (5 bases). Germline lookup yields CDR1 SGDLS and CDR2 YYNGEE. The V gene lost 0 bases and the J gene lost 0 bases, with 9 bases spanning the gap. This CDR3 spans 16 amino acids. The chain's CDR3 is CASSVGWGATNEKLFF. DNA for the CDR3: TGTGCCAGCAGCGTAGGGTGGGGCGCAACTAATGAAAAACTGTTTTTT.

The chain uses TRBV18 and TRBJ2-5; possible D gene TRBD1, 6 bases. This CDR3 spans 16 amino acids. Germline CDR1 is KGHSH and CDR2 is LQKENI. Between the trimmed V and J ends, which lost 3 bases and 5 bases, there was a span of 19 bases. CDR3 amino acids: CASSPSLQGKTETQYF. The CDR3 DNA is TGTGCCAGCTCACCGAGTCTCCAGGGGAAAACGGAGACCCAGTACTTC.